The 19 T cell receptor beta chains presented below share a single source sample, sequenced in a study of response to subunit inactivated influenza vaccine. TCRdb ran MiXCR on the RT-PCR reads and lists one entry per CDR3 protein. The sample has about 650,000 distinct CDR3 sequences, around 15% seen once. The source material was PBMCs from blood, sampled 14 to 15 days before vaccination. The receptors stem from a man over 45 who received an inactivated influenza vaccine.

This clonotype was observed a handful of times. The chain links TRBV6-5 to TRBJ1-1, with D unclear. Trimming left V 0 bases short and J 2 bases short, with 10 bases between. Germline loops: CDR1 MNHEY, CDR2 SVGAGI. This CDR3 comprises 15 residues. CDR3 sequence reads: CASSYSGRSNTEAFF. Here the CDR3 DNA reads TGTGCCAGCAGTTACTCTGGCAGAAGTAACACTGAAGCTTTCTTT.

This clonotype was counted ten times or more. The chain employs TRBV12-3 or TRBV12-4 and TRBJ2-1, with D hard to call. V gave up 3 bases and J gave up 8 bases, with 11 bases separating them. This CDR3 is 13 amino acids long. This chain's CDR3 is CASSFPMTDEQFF. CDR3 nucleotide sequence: TGTGCCAGCAGTTTCCCGATGACGGATGAGCAGTTCTTC.

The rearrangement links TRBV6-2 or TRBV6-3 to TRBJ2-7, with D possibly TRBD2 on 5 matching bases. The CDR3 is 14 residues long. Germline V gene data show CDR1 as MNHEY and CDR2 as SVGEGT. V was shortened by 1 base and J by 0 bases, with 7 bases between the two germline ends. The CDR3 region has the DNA TGTGCCAGCAGTTACTGGGAGATCTCCTACGAGCAGTACTTC. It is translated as CASSYWEISYEQYF.

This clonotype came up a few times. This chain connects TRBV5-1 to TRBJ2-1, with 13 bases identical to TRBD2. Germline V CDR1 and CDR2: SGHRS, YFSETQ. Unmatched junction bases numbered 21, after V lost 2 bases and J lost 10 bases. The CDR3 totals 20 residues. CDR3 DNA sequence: TGCGCCAGCAGCTTTTCCAGGCATATAACTAGCGGGAGGGTCTATAAAGAGCAGTTCTTC. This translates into CASSFSRHITSGRVYKEQFF. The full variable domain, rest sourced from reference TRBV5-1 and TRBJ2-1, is KAGVTQTPRYLIKTRGQQVTLSCSPISGHRSVSWYQQTPGQGLQFLFEYFSETQRNKGNFPGRFSGRQFSNSRSEMNVSTLELGDSALYLCASSFSRHITSGRVYKEQFFGPGTRLTVL.

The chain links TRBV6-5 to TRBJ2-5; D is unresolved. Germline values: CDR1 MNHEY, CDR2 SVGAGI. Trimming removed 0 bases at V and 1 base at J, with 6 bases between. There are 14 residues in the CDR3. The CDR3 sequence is CASSYSPAQETQYF. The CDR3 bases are TGTGCCAGCAGTTACTCGCCGGCCCAAGAGACCCAGTACTTC.

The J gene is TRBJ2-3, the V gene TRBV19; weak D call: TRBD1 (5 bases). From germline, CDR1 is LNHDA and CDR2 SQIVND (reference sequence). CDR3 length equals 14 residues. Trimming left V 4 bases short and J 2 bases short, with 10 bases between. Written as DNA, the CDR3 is TGTGCCAGTAGTAAAACAGGAGCCACAGATACGCAGTATTTT. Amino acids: CASSKTGATDTQYF.

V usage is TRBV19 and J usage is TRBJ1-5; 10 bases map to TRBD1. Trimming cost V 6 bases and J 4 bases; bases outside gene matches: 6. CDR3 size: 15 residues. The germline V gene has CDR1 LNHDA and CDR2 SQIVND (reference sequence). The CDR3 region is CASRSTDRGNQPQHF. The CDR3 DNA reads TGTGCCAGTAGATCGACGGACAGGGGGAATCAGCCCCAGCATTTT.

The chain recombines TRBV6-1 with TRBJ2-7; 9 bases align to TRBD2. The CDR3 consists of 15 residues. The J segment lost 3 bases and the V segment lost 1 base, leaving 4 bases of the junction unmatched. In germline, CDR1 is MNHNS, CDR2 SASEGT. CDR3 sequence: CASSEGLAGIYEQYF. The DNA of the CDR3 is TGTGCCAGCAGTGAAGGGCTAGCGGGGATCTACGAGCAGTACTTC.

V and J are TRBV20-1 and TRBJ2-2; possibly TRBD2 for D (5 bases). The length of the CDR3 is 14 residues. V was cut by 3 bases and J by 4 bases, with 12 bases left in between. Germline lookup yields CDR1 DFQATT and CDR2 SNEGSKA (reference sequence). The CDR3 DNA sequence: TGCAGTGCTAGGAGACTAACGGGCACCGGGGAGCTGTTTTTT. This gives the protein CSARRLTGTGELFF.

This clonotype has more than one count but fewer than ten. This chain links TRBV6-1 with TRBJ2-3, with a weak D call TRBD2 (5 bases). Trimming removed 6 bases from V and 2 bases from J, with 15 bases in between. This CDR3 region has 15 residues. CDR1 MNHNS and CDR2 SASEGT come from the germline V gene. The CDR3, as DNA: TGTGCCAGCAGCCTCGGGGTTGTCGCCACAGATACGCAGTATTTT. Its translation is CASSLGVVATDTQYF.

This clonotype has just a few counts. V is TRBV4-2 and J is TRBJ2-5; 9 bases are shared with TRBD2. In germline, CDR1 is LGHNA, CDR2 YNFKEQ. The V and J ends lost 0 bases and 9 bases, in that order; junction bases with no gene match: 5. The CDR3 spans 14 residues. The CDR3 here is CASSQDRREGAQYF. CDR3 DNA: TGTGCCAGCAGCCAAGATCGGCGGGAGGGGGCCCAGTACTTC.

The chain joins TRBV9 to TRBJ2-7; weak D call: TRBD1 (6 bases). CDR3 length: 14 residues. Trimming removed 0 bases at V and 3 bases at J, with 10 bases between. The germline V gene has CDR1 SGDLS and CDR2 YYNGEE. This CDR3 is CASSVGGLSYEQYF. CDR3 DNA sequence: TGTGCCAGCAGCGTAGGGGGGCTCAGCTACGAGCAGTACTTC.

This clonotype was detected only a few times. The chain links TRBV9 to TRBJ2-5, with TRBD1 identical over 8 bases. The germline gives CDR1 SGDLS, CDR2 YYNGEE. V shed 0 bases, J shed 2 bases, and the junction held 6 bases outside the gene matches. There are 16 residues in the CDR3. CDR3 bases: TGTGCCAGCAGCGTAGGCACAGGGGGAGTTCAAGAGACCCAGTACTTC. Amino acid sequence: CASSVGTGGVQETQYF.

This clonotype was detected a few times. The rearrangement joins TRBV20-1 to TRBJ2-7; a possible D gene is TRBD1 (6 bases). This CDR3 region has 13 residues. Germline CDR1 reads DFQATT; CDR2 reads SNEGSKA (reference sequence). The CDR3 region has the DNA TGCAGCGTTAAAGGGGACACCTACTACGAGCAGTACTTC. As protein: CSVKGDTYYEQYF.

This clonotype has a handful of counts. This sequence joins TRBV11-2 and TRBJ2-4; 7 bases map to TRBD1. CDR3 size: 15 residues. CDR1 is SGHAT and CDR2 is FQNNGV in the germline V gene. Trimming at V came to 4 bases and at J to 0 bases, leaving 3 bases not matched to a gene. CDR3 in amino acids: CASSSHRGAKNIQYF. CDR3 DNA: TGTGCCAGCAGCTCTCACAGGGGAGCCAAAAACATTCAGTACTTC.

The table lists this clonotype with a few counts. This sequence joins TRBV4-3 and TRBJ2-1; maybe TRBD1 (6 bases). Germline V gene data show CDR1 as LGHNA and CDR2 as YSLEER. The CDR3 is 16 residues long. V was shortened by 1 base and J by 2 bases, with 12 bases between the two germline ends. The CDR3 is CASSQGTAFPYNEQFF. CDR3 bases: TGCGCCAGCAGCCAAGGGACAGCCTTTCCCTACAATGAGCAGTTCTTC.

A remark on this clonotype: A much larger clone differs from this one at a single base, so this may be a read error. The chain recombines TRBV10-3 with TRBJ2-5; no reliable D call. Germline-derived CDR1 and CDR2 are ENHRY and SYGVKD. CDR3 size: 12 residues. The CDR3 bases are TGTGCCATCAGTCAAGGGCAAGCGACCCAGTACTTC. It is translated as CAISQGQATQYF.

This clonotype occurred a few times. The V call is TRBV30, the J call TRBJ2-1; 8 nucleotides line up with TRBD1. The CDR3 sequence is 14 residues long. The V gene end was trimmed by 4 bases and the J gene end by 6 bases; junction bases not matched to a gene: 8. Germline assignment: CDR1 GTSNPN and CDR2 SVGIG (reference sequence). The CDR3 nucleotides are TGTGCCTGGACCCCACAGGGGGTGGGCAATGAGCAGTTCTTC. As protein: CAWTPQGVGNEQFF.

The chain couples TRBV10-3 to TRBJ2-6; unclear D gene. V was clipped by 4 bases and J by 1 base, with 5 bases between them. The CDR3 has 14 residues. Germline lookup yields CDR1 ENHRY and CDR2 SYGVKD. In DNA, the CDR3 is TGTGCCATCAGTGTAGGGTCTGGGGCCAACGTCCTGACTTTC. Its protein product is CAISVGSGANVLTF.